This TCR beta chain is from a study of T cell responses to AZD1222 COVID-19 vaccine. Concerning this clone itself: Its antigen is still unknown.

Findings and limits, study-wide: Baseline antibody screening turned up just six seropositive AZD1222 recipients.

Sequencing used immunoSEQ multiplex PCR; TCRdb keeps in-frame clones, though not all of them. Of approximately 110,000 clones in the sample, over 80% were seen once. Germline CDR1 and CDR2: WSHSY and SAAADI. This CDR3 is built from 14 residues. Between the trimmed V and J ends, which lost 4 bases and 6 bases, there was a span of 16 bases. The sample was peripheral blood, taken on day 0 of AZD1222 vaccination. The chain joins TRBV10-2 to TRBJ2-7; perhaps TRBD1 as D (5 bases). This receptor was taken from an adult in good health. For the CDR3, the DNA is TGCGCCAGCAGTGTGATGGGGCCCCTGGGCGAGCAGTACTTC. It yields the protein CASSVMGPLGEQYF.